This T cell receptor (beta chain) was sequenced during a study of response to subunit inactivated influenza vaccine. Study-wide results and limits: Seasonal influenza vaccination, on each occasion, was suggested by the authors to recruit few new T cells.

This clonotype was counted only a few times. The antigen remains unidentified. In TCRdb, the RT-PCR reads were re-called with MiXCR into one record per CDR3 protein. The repertoire holds about 780,000 distinct CDR3 sequences, with around a sixth as singletons. J gave up 4 bases and V 6 bases, and 10 bases lay outside the gene matches. The CDR3 contains 15 residues. Material: PBMCs from blood, obtained approximately 5 days after vaccination. The receptor comes from a man aged 45-60 years who received an inactivated influenza vaccine. This chain links TRBV12-3 or TRBV12-4 with TRBJ2-3, with 7 bases aligning to TRBD2. Here the CDR3 DNA reads TGTGCCAGCAGGCAGAGCGGGAATGAGGCAGATACGCAGTATTTT. Translation: CASRQSGNEADTQYF.